These T cell receptor beta chains were read from a single sample in a study of shared T cell receptors in the human thymus. Libraries were prepared by immunoSEQ multiplex PCR; TCRdb keeps only in-frame clonotypes and omits some of them. The data show 640,000 or so clones, 70% to 90% seen once. Another study also made use of these data, one on human thymus T cells.

Sequences were obtained from thymocytes. Receptors were obtained from a boy under three years old with a congenital heart defect. Each CDR3 is given with its conserved first and last residue. A D gene is named only where the DNA matches it firmly. The listing skips clone size in some rows; elsewhere it reads once, few, many or a size class.

CDR3aa: CASSQIGQGTADTIYF
CDR3nt: TGTGCCAGCAGCCAAATAGGACAGGGGACGGCAGACACCATATATTTT
abundance: -
j_gene: TRBJ1-3
d_gene: TRBD1
v_gene: TRBV7-6

CDR3aa: CACRNRADEQFF
CDR3nt: TGTGCCTGCCGGAACAGGGCTGATGAGCAGTTCTTC
abundance: -
j_gene: TRBJ2-1
d_gene: -
v_gene: TRBV10-3

CDR3aa: CASSLSDRGGSYNSPLHF
CDR3nt: TGCGCCAGCAGCTTGAGTGACAGGGGGGGTTCCTATAATTCACCCCTCCACTTT
abundance: -
j_gene: TRBJ1-6
d_gene: TRBD1
v_gene: TRBV5-1

CDR3aa: CASSQEPASSGGKYEQYF
CDR3nt: TGCGCCAGCAGCCAAGAGCCGGCCTCTAGCGGGGGAAAATACGAGCAGTACTTC
abundance: -
j_gene: TRBJ2-7
d_gene: TRBD2
v_gene: TRBV4-3

CDR3aa: CASSPGTGELFF
CDR3nt: TGTGCCAGCAGCCCGGGCACCGGGGAGCTGTTTTTT
abundance: -
j_gene: TRBJ2-2
d_gene: -
v_gene: TRBV9

CDR3aa: CASSLAGSVGETQYF
CDR3nt: TGTGCCAGCAGCTTGGCAGGGTCCGTTGGAGAGACCCAGTACTTC
abundance: -
j_gene: TRBJ2-5
d_gene: -
v_gene: TRBV5-5

CDR3aa: CASTRDTDTQYF
CDR3nt: TGCGCCAGCACGAGGGACACAGATACGCAGTATTTT
abundance: -
j_gene: TRBJ2-3
d_gene: -
v_gene: TRBV5-1

CDR3aa: CASSYSVTGDNTEAFF
CDR3nt: TGTGCCAGCAGTTACTCGGTGACAGGGGATAACACTGAAGCTTTCTTT
abundance: -
j_gene: TRBJ1-1
d_gene: TRBD1
v_gene: TRBV6-5

CDR3aa: CASSGGVLTGSPLHF
CDR3nt: TGTGCCAGCAGTGGGGGCGTTCTGACAGGATCCCCCCTCCACTTT
abundance: once
j_gene: TRBJ1-6
d_gene: -
v_gene: TRBV6-1

CDR3aa: CASRGPPGLAGPDTQYF
CDR3nt: TGTGCCAGCAGGGGTCCCCCGGGACTAGCGGGGCCAGATACGCAGTATTTT
abundance: once
j_gene: TRBJ2-3
d_gene: TRBD2
v_gene: TRBV2

CDR3aa: CASSIQGTHKTDTQYF
CDR3nt: TGTGCCAGTAGTATCCAGGGGACGCACAAAACAGATACGCAGTATTTT
abundance: -
j_gene: TRBJ2-3
d_gene: -
v_gene: TRBV19

CDR3aa: CASREAGKSSYNSPLHF
CDR3nt: TGTGCCAGCAGAGAAGCAGGGAAGAGCTCCTATAATTCACCCCTCCACTTT
abundance: -
j_gene: TRBJ1-6
d_gene: -
v_gene: TRBV27

CDR3aa: CASSLDSGTGGAEAFF
CDR3nt: TGTGCCAGCAGCTTGGATTCGGGGACCGGGGGGGCTGAAGCTTTCTTT
abundance: -
j_gene: TRBJ1-1
d_gene: -
v_gene: TRBV5-6

CDR3aa: CASSLGRLAGGLYDEQFF
CDR3nt: TGCGCCAGCAGCTTGGGTCGGCTAGCGGGAGGTCTTTACGATGAGCAGTTCTTC
abundance: once
j_gene: TRBJ2-1
d_gene: TRBD2
v_gene: TRBV5-1

CDR3aa: CASSYDNSTDTQYF
CDR3nt: TGTGCCAGCAGCTACGACAATAGCACAGATACGCAGTATTTT
abundance: -
j_gene: TRBJ2-3
d_gene: -
v_gene: TRBV7-3

CDR3aa: CASSRAGTGGYQPQHF
CDR3nt: TGTGCCAGCAGTCGTGCCGGGACAGGGGGTTATCAGCCCCAGCATTTT
abundance: -
j_gene: TRBJ1-5
d_gene: TRBD1
v_gene: TRBV28

CDR3aa: CASSLYRRPYEQYF
CDR3nt: TGCGCCAGCAGTTTATACAGAAGACCCTACGAGCAGTACTTC
abundance: -
j_gene: TRBJ2-7
d_gene: -
v_gene: TRBV10-1

CDR3aa: CASSPLRGYSDYGYTF
CDR3nt: TGTGCCAGCAGCCCCCTGAGGGGGTACTCGGACTATGGCTACACCTTC
abundance: -
j_gene: TRBJ1-2
d_gene: -
v_gene: TRBV7-2

CDR3aa: CASSTLASSGANYEQYF
CDR3nt: TGTGCCAGCAGCACACTAGCGTCTAGCGGGGCGAACTACGAGCAGTACTTC
abundance: -
j_gene: TRBJ2-7
d_gene: TRBD2
v_gene: TRBV7-2

CDR3aa: CASRQSRANEKLFF
CDR3nt: TGCGCCAGCAGGCAGAGCAGGGCTAATGAAAAACTGTTTTTT
abundance: -
j_gene: TRBJ1-4
d_gene: -
v_gene: TRBV4-3

CDR3aa: CASSFCLKSGNTIYF
CDR3nt: TGTGCCAGCAGTTTCTGCCTAAAATCTGGAAACACCATATATTTT
abundance: -
j_gene: TRBJ1-3
d_gene: -
v_gene: TRBV28

CDR3aa: CATQRGLSNSPLHF
CDR3nt: TGTGCCACGCAAAGGGGACTGTCTAATTCACCCCTCCACTTT
abundance: once
j_gene: TRBJ1-6
d_gene: -
v_gene: TRBV6-5